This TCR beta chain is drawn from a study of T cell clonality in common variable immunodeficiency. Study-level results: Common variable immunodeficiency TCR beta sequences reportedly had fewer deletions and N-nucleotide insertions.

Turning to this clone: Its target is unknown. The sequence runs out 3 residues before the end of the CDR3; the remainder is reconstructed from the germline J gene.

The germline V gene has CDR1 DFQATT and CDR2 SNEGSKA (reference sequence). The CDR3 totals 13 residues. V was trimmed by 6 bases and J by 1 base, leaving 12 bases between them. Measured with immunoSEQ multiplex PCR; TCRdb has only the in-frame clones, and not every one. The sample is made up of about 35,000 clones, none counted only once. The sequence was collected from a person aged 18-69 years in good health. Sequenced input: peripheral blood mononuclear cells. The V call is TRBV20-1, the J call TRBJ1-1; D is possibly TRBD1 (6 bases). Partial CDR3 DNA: TGCAGTGCGACTCGGGACACGAACACTGAA. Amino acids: CSATRDTNTE. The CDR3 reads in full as CSATRDTNTEAFF.